Following are 12 T cell receptor beta chains from one sample sequenced in a study of T-cell memory formation after mild COVID-19. TCRdb re-analysed the 5' RACE reads in MiXCR, keeping a single row per CDR3 protein. This sample has 450,000 to 700,000 distinct CDR3 sequences, with around 17% found just once. Sequenced sample: PBMCs or a T cell subset sorted from them (not recorded which). The receptors originated from an adult woman who had mild COVID-19 (a few samples of this study predate the infection). Cell type and time point are not known.

Only a few counts were recorded for this clonotype. This chain joins TRBV5-1 and TRBJ2-7; 11 positions agree with TRBD1. Germline assignment: CDR1 SGHRS and CDR2 YFSETQ. The CDR3 contains 15 residues. J was trimmed by 3 bases and V by 0 bases; bases with no gene match: 2. The CDR3 loop reads CASSLDGTGGYEQYF. CDR3 sequence (DNA): TGCGCCAGCAGCTTGGATGGGACAGGGGGCTACGAGCAGTACTTC. The complete variable domain, with remaining parts taken from reference TRBV5-1 and TRBJ2-7, reads KAGVTQTPRYLIKTRGQQVTLSCSPISGHRSVSWYQQTPGQGLQFLFEYFSETQRNKGNFPGRFSGRQFSNSRSEMNVSTLELGDSALYLCASSLDGTGGYEQYFGPGTRLTVT.

The chain carries TRBV5-1 and TRBJ2-5; the D is unclear. Germline CDR1 is SGHRS and CDR2 is YFSETQ. The CDR3 is made up of 15 amino acids. V dropped 0 bases and J dropped 3 bases, with 12 bases sitting between them. The CDR3 coding sequence is TGCGCCAGCAGCTTGGGGTACGGCAGTGAAGAGACCCAGTACTTC. This translates into CASSLGYGSEETQYF.

The V and J genes are TRBV6-5 and TRBJ2-1, with D perhaps matching TRBD1 (6 bases). This CDR3 is 14 amino acids long. Germline V gene lookup returns CDR1 MNHEY and CDR2 SVGAGI. Trimming pared 7 bases from V and 5 bases from J, leaving 15 bases between. The CDR3 nucleotides read TGTGCCAGCACCACCGGGACACCTAACAATGAGCAGTTCTTC. Encoded protein: CASTTGTPNNEQFF.

The rearrangement joins TRBV7-6 to TRBJ2-1; no clear D. The germline gives CDR1 SGHVS, CDR2 FNYEAQ. Deletions cut 0 bases from V and 8 bases from J, with 11 bases between. This CDR3 spans 14 amino acids. The CDR3 here is CASSLAGPGYEQFF. The CDR3 nucleotides are TGTGCCAGCAGCTTAGCAGGGCCTGGATATGAGCAGTTCTTC.

This rearrangement joins TRBV7-3 to TRBJ2-2; tentatively, D is TRBD2 (5 bases). The CDR3 runs to 14 residues. Germline V lookup: CDR1 SGHTA, CDR2 FQGTGA. V lost 5 bases and J lost 1, with 8 bases in between. CDR3 in amino acids: CASSRSGNTGELFF. The CDR3 DNA is TGTGCCAGCAGCCGGAGCGGGAACACCGGGGAGCTGTTTTTT.

Only a few counts were recorded for this clonotype. The V gene is TRBV12-3 or TRBV12-4, the J gene TRBJ2-7; 9 nucleotides align to TRBD1. This CDR3 has 12 residues. Trimming removed 10 bases from V and 3 bases from J; junction bases left unmatched: 4. The CDR3, as DNA: TGTGCCATCAAGACAGGGGGCTACGAGCAGTACTTC. Protein: CAIKTGGYEQYF.

This clonotype was seen repeatedly, ten times or more. The chain carries TRBV7-3 and TRBJ2-2; 9 nucleotides agree with TRBD1. The CDR3 spans 15 residues. Looked up from germline, CDR1 is SGHTA and CDR2 is FQGTGA. V dropped 5 bases and J dropped 5; count of bases not matched to a gene: 6. The CDR3 here is CASSRTGAWTGELFF. CDR3 bases: TGTGCCAGCAGCCGGACAGGGGCCTGGACCGGGGAGCTGTTTTTT.

This clonotype has more than one count but fewer than ten. The J gene is TRBJ2-1, the V gene TRBV6-6; D gene unclear. V shed 4 bases and J shed 5 bases, with 15 bases lying between them. In germline, CDR1 is MNHNY, CDR2 SVGAGI (reference sequence). The CDR3 is 15 residues long. CDR3 sequence reads: CASSFQAQFNNEQFF. The DNA for the CDR3 is TGTGCCAGCAGTTTTCAGGCACAGTTTAACAATGAGCAGTTCTTC.

This clonotype has just a few counts. The V gene is TRBV5-6, the J gene TRBJ1-4; D is ambiguous. Germline loops: CDR1 SGHDT, CDR2 YYEEEE. CDR3 length: 14 amino acids. V gave up 1 base and J gave up 6 bases, with 10 bases separating them. CDR3 DNA sequence: TGTGCCAGCAGCTTGCCGGGAATTGATGAAAAACTGTTTTTT. Translation: CASSLPGIDEKLFF.

This rearrangement joins TRBV7-6 to TRBJ1-3, with 7 bases that match TRBD1. The V segment lost 2 bases and the J segment 0 bases; nucleotides outside the gene matches: 13. The CDR3 spans 19 residues. Germline lookup yields CDR1 SGHVS and CDR2 FNYEAQ. The DNA for the CDR3 is TGTGCCAGCAGCTTATATCCGGGGACAGCTAAACTCTCTGGAAACACCATATATTTT. Residues: CASSLYPGTAKLSGNTIYF. Full variable domain (missing parts from reference TRBV7-6 and TRBJ1-3): GAGVSQSPRYKVTKRGQDVALRCDPISGHVSLYWYRQALGQGPEFLTYFNYEAQQDKSGLPNDRFSAERPEGSISTLTIQRTEQRDSAMYRCASSLYPGTAKLSGNTIYFGEGSWLTVV.

This clonotype was counted at least ten times. This chain uses TRBV7-6 with TRBJ2-7, with 7 bases matching TRBD1. The CDR3 extends over 14 amino acids. Germline loops: CDR1 SGHVS, CDR2 FNYEAQ. The V segment lost 5 bases and the J segment 0 bases; nucleotides outside the gene matches: 4. CDR3 nucleotide sequence: TGTGCCAGCAGCGAAGGGACAGCCTCCTACGAGCAGTACTTC. Encoded protein: CASSEGTASYEQYF.

The DNA of the CDR3 is TGTGCCAGCAGGACAATGACAGGGGGCGGCAATGGCTACACCTTC. Translated: CASRTMTGGGNGYTF. The chain links TRBV2 to TRBJ1-2; 10 positions match TRBD1. The germline V gene encodes CDR1 SNHLY and CDR2 FYNNEI. Trimming took 6 bases from V and 6 from J; bases not matched to a gene: 10. The CDR3 is 15 amino acids.